These 20 T cell receptor beta chains share one sample of origin, sequenced in a study of blood T cell repertoires in COVID-19. Sequencing used immunoSEQ multiplex PCR; TCRdb keeps in-frame clones, though not all of them. The sample comprises approximately 250,000 clones, roughly 91% of which are singletons, and 0.8% to 0.95% rests with the top ten. The source material was peripheral blood. All receptors derive from a man under 40 with COVID-19, enrolled during active disease.

The J gene is TRBJ1-1, the V gene TRBV10-3; D unresolved. The germline V and J ends were trimmed by 6 bases and 4 bases, with 15 bases remaining between them. The CDR3 extends over 14 amino acids. CDR1 is ENHRY and CDR2 is SYGVKD in the germline V gene. The CDR3 region is CAIRKMEESTEAFF. CDR3 in DNA: TGTGCCATCAGGAAGATGGAGGAGAGCACTGAAGCTTTCTTT.

The rearrangement joins TRBV5-4 to TRBJ1-6; D not certain. V dropped 0 bases and J dropped 7 bases, with 5 bases sitting between them. This CDR3 has 13 amino acids. Germline V lookup: CDR1 SGHNT, CDR2 YYREEE (reference sequence). As DNA, the CDR3 is TGTGCCAGCAGCTTGGTCGGGAATTCACCCCTCCACTTT. Translating it yields CASSLVGNSPLHF.

The gene calls are TRBV6-5 and TRBJ1-1; a possible D gene is TRBD1 (5 bases). V was cut by 7 bases and J by 0 bases, with 6 bases left in between. The CDR3 totals 12 residues. The germline V gene encodes CDR1 MNHEY and CDR2 SVGAGI. This chain's CDR3 is CASKTVNTEAFF. As DNA, the CDR3 is TGTGCCAGCAAGACAGTGAACACTGAAGCTTTCTTT.

As to this clone: Other DNA variants within this sample encode the same CDR3. The chain has TRBV28 and TRBJ1-6; D is uncertain. The CDR3 totals 14 residues. The ends were cut back, 2 bases at V and 3 bases at J, with 5 bases in the middle. Germline CDR1 reads MDHEN; CDR2 reads SYDVKM. CDR3: CASSLPSYNSPLHF. Written as DNA, the CDR3 is TGTGCCAGCAGTTTACCCAGCTATAATTCACCCCTCCACTTT.

The chain has TRBV27 and TRBJ1-2; D perhaps matches TRBD1 (5 bases). Germline V CDR1 and CDR2: MNHEY, SMNVEV (reference sequence). The CDR3 spans 14 residues. Between the trimmed V and J ends, which lost 7 bases and 4 bases, there was a span of 16 bases. The CDR3 DNA is TGTGCCAGCACCCCGGGGGTGGGTAGCTATGGCTACACCTTC. Protein sequence: CASTPGVGSYGYTF.

The chain uses TRBV7-9 and TRBJ1-3; D remains unclear. Trimming removed 1 base at V and 0 bases at J, with 7 bases between. This CDR3 region has 15 residues. Germline CDR1 reads SEHNR; CDR2 reads FQNEAQ (reference sequence). The DNA for the CDR3 is TGTGCCAGCAGCTTAGACCAGGCCTCTGGAAACACCATATATTTT. It specifies CASSLDQASGNTIYF.

V gene TRBV13 combines with J gene TRBJ2-1; 10 positions match TRBD2. The germline CDR1 and CDR2 sequences are PRHDT and FYEKMQ (reference sequence). V shed 0 bases and J 9 bases; nucleotides not matched to a gene: 2. The CDR3 consists of 14 residues. The CDR3 here is CASSLGLAGSEQFF. DNA of the CDR3: TGTGCCAGCAGCTTAGGACTAGCGGGGTCTGAGCAGTTCTTC.

The V and J genes are TRBV7-3 and TRBJ1-2; 8 positions match TRBD1. Per the germline V gene, CDR1 is SGHTA and CDR2 is FQGTGA. The CDR3 spans 20 residues. Unmatched junction bases numbered 24, after V lost 2 bases and J lost 7 bases. The CDR3 reads CASSLGGALVGTGDSGGYTF. DNA for the CDR3: TGTGCCAGCAGCTTAGGAGGGGCCTTGGTCGGGACAGGTGATTCTGGTGGCTACACCTTC.

The J gene is TRBJ1-2, the V gene TRBV4-1; 11 nucleotides agree with TRBD1. The CDR3 totals 15 residues. Germline CDR1 is MGHRA and CDR2 is YSYEKL. Unmatched junction bases numbered 4, after V lost 2 bases and J lost 5 bases. CDR3 in amino acids: CASSQTGQGAYGYTF. Written as DNA, the CDR3 is TGCGCCAGCAGCCAAACCGGACAGGGGGCGTATGGCTACACCTTC.

The chain recombines TRBV5-6 with TRBJ2-2; D may be TRBD2 (6 bases). Trimming took 5 bases from V and 3 from J, leaving 17 bases between them. Germline V gene sequence: CDR1 SGHDT, CDR2 YYEEEE. This CDR3 contains 16 residues. In DNA form, the CDR3 reads TGTGCCAGCAGTTCCTTCGGGGGAAAATACACCGGGGAGCTGTTTTTT. This encodes CASSSFGGKYTGELFF.

The gene calls are TRBV19 and TRBJ1-4, with 12 bases that match TRBD1. There are 16 residues in the CDR3. V was pared by 7 bases and J by 8 bases, with 11 bases of the junction left unmatched. Germline V gene data show CDR1 as LNHDA and CDR2 as SQIVND (reference sequence). CDR3 sequence reads: CASKSASGTGGEKLFF. In DNA, the CDR3 is TGTGCCAGTAAGAGCGCCTCCGGGACAGGGGGCGAAAAACTGTTTTTT.

This clone has a single count. This chain connects TRBV30 to TRBJ1-6; a possible D gene is TRBD1 (5 bases). The germline gives CDR1 GTSNPN, CDR2 SVGIG (reference sequence). The CDR3 sequence is 14 residues long. V was cut by 0 bases and J by 7 bases, with 10 bases left in between. CDR3 loop: CAWSVTGPNSPLHF. The CDR3 nucleotides read TGTGCCTGGAGTGTAACAGGCCCCAATTCACCCCTCCACTTT.

CDR3 DNA: TGTGCCAGCAGTCCTCGGACAGGGTATAGCAATCAGCCCCAGCATTTT. Translating it yields CASSPRTGYSNQPQHF. The chain has TRBV27 and TRBJ1-5, with 8 bases identical to TRBD1. The V and J ends lost 5 bases and 0 bases, in that order; junction bases with no gene match: 6. The germline gives CDR1 MNHEY, CDR2 SMNVEV (reference sequence). The CDR3 consists of 16 residues.

J is TRBJ1-1 and V is TRBV6-5; D unclear. Looked up from germline, CDR1 is MNHEY and CDR2 is SVGAGI. V lost 5 bases to trimming and J lost 5 bases, with 18 bases between them. The CDR3 runs 15 residues. CDR3 DNA sequence: TGTGCCAGCAGTACCCCTGGGAGGGTCTGGACTGAAGCTTTCTTT. This codes for CASSTPGRVWTEAFF.

The chain has TRBV5-5 and TRBJ2-5; 11 bases agree with TRBD2. CDR1 and CDR2 from the germline V gene are SGHKS and YYEKEE (reference sequence). The V segment lost 4 bases and the J segment 3 bases; nucleotides outside the gene matches: 8. The CDR3 covers 16 residues. CDR3 DNA sequence: TGTGCCAGCAGCCTCTGGCTAGCGGGGGGCGAAGAGACCCAGTACTTC. This sequence encodes CASSLWLAGGEETQYF.

This clone appeared once. V and J are TRBV7-2 and TRBJ1-2; D gene uncertain. Germline CDR1 is SGHTA and CDR2 is FQGNSA. CDR3 length equals 15 residues. Trimming stripped 0 bases from V and 6 bases from J, with 14 bases between. The CDR3 DNA follows: TGTGCCAGCAGCTTAGCGCGAACAGATCCAGATGGCTACACCTTC. Encoded protein: CASSLARTDPDGYTF.

The rearrangement joins TRBV5-1 to TRBJ1-1, with 7 positions matching TRBD1. Germline CDR1 and CDR2: SGHRS and YFSETQ. This CDR3 contains 11 residues. With V trimmed by 5 bases and J by 6 bases, 1 base remained unmatched. The CDR3 coding sequence is TGCGCCAGCAGGACAGGGCCTGAAGCTTTCTTT. This encodes CASRTGPEAFF.

This rearrangement joins TRBV4-1 to TRBJ2-2; D unclear. Germline V gives CDR1 MGHRA, CDR2 YSYEKL. The CDR3 totals 15 residues. Trimming cost V 3 bases and J 1 base, with 9 bases left between them. The CDR3: CASSHRAQNTGELFF. The CDR3 DNA reads TGCGCCAGCAGCCACCGAGCCCAGAACACCGGGGAGCTGTTTTTT.

The chain couples TRBV5-1 to TRBJ2-3; 9 bases fit TRBD2. The CDR3 spans 15 residues. The J segment lost 5 bases and the V segment lost 1 base, leaving 5 bases of the junction unmatched. The germline gives CDR1 SGHRS, CDR2 YFSETQ. The chain's CDR3 is CASSLRRGGEDTQYF. The CDR3 bases are TGCGCCAGCAGCTTGAGGCGGGGGGGCGAAGATACGCAGTATTTT.

J is TRBJ1-1 and V is TRBV12-3 or TRBV12-4; 7 bases are a match to TRBD1. The V and J ends lost 5 bases and 2 bases, in that order; junction bases with no gene match: 2. This CDR3 is 13 amino acids long. CDR3 DNA sequence: TGTGCCAGCAGTGGGACAGCCAACACTGAAGCTTTCTTT. This sequence encodes CASSGTANTEAFF.